These 28 T cell receptor beta chains share one sample of origin, sequenced in a study of blood T cell repertoires in COVID-19. The repertoire was sequenced with immunoSEQ multiplex PCR; TCRdb's copy has only in-frame clones and lacks some. The table shows 72,000 or so clones, with 85% occurring only once. The sequenced material came from peripheral blood. The receptors come from a woman aged 80 or over with active or convalescent COVID-19.

This chain uses TRBV9 with TRBJ2-1; 10 bases are a match to TRBD2. V gave up 0 bases and J gave up 7 bases; unmatched junction bases: 13. The CDR3 loop spans 18 amino acids. Germline V lookup: CDR1 SGDLS, CDR2 YYNGEE. CDR3 sequence reads: CASSVAPLPSGGANEQFF. The CDR3 nucleotides are TGTGCCAGCAGCGTAGCGCCACTACCCAGCGGGGGGGCGAATGAGCAGTTCTTC.

The rearrangement joins TRBV28 to TRBJ2-7; unclear D gene. This CDR3 region has 13 residues. V dropped 6 bases and J dropped 5 bases, with 14 bases sitting between them. CDR1 and CDR2 (germline): MDHEN, SYDVKM. The CDR3 DNA follows: TGTGCCAGCAGAGCAGGCGCCCCCAACGAGCAGTACTTC. It encodes CASRAGAPNEQYF.

This chain uses TRBV7-2 with TRBJ2-7, with 9 bases identical to TRBD2. Unmatched junction bases numbered 4, after V lost 2 bases and J lost 2 bases. CDR3 length: 15 residues. CDR1 and CDR2 from the germline V gene are SGHTA and FQGNSA. This CDR3 is CASSLRAGGTYEQYF. The CDR3 nucleotides read TGTGCCAGCAGCTTAAGGGCGGGGGGGACCTACGAGCAGTACTTC.

The count of this clone is one. The chain uses TRBV19 and TRBJ2-2, with a tentative D call TRBD1 (7 bases). Trimming stripped 6 bases from V and 6 bases from J, with 14 bases between. From germline, CDR1 is LNHDA and CDR2 SQIVND (reference sequence). The CDR3 is 14 amino acids. For the CDR3, the DNA is TGTGCCAGTAGACAGGGGAGGAGGGCCGGGGAGCTGTTTTTT. Translation gives CASRQGRRAGELFF.

The chain links TRBV6-2 or TRBV6-3 to TRBJ2-5; TRBD2 matches 13 bases. The germline CDR1 and CDR2 sequences are MNHEY and SVGEGT. CDR3 length equals 17 residues. The junction had 11 bases not matched to a gene; V was cut back by 5 bases and J by 5 bases. The CDR3, as DNA: TGTGCCAGCAGTCTAAGGACTAGCGGGGGTTTTACTGAGACCCAGTACTTC. Translated: CASSLRTSGGFTETQYF.

Worth noting for this clone: The sample holds other DNA sequences that translate to the same CDR3. The chain links TRBV5-4 to TRBJ1-4, with no clear D. V was clipped by 0 bases and J by 8 bases, with 8 bases between them. The CDR3 totals 13 residues. Germline V gene data show CDR1 as SGHNT and CDR2 as YYREEE (reference sequence). The CDR3 DNA reads TGTGCCAGCAGCTTGGCTGGAGGAGAAAAACTGTTTTTT. Residues: CASSLAGGEKLFF.

The chain recombines TRBV3-1 (or the pseudogene TRBV3-2) with TRBJ2-3; 8 nucleotides match TRBD1. In germline, CDR1 is LGHDT, CDR2 YNNKEL (reference sequence). The CDR3 sequence is 15 residues long. J lost 0 bases, V lost 7 bases, and 6 bases had no gene match. The CDR3 coding sequence is TGTGCCAGCACTGACAGGGGACTGAGCACAGATACGCAGTATTTT. Amino acids: CASTDRGLSTDTQYF.

In its sample, this clone was seen a few times. V is TRBV18 and J is TRBJ1-2; 7 bases map to TRBD1. V shed 2 bases and J 12 bases; nucleotides not matched to a gene: 15. This CDR3 contains 15 residues. Germline V gene data show CDR1 as KGHSH and CDR2 as LQKENI. The CDR3, as DNA: TGTGCCAGCTCACCAAATCCCGGGACAGCTTCTTTTCACACCTTC. It encodes CASSPNPGTASFHTF.

The rearrangement uses TRBV4-3 and TRBJ2-3; 10 bases agree with TRBD2. This CDR3 spans 18 amino acids. Germline CDR1 and CDR2: LGHNA and YSLEER. With V trimmed by 0 bases and J by 5 bases, 11 bases remained unmatched. The CDR3 coding sequence is TGCGCCAGCAGCCAAGATTATTATTTAGCGGGGGGCCGAGATACGCAGTATTTT. Protein: CASSQDYYLAGGRDTQYF.

The rearrangement joins TRBV11-2 to TRBJ1-3; 8 nucleotides line up with TRBD1. From germline, CDR1 is SGHAT and CDR2 FQNNGV. The trim removed 3 bases at V and 0 bases at J, leaving 7 bases unmatched. The CDR3 covers 17 residues. In DNA form, the CDR3 reads TGTGCCAGCAGCTTGGACAGGGCCCCCAGCTCTGGAAACACCATATATTTT. Translating it yields CASSLDRAPSSGNTIYF.

V usage is TRBV6-2 or TRBV6-3 and J usage is TRBJ2-1; TRBD1 aligns across 9 bases. The trim removed 4 bases at V and 5 bases at J, leaving 6 bases unmatched. CDR1 is MNHEY and CDR2 is SVGEGT in the germline V gene. The CDR3 consists of 15 residues. The CDR3 reads CASSSDRGVHNEQFF. The CDR3 DNA sequence: TGTGCCAGCAGTTCGGACAGGGGAGTACACAATGAGCAGTTCTTC.

This clone is a singleton in its sample. The chain employs TRBV6-5 and TRBJ2-5; D may be TRBD1 (5 bases). V was clipped by 5 bases and J by 4 bases, with 8 bases between them. The germline V gene has CDR1 MNHEY and CDR2 SVGAGI. The CDR3 runs to 12 residues. CDR3 amino acids: CASSPGSETQYF. CDR3 nucleotide sequence: TGTGCCAGCAGTCCAGGGTCAGAGACCCAGTACTTC.

The chain links TRBV3-1 (or the pseudogene TRBV3-2) to TRBJ1-5; possible D gene TRBD1, 6 bases. Trimming stripped 4 bases from V and 0 bases from J, with 22 bases between. Per the germline V gene, CDR1 is LGHDT and CDR2 is YNNKEL (reference sequence). The CDR3 is 19 residues long. The CDR3 region has the DNA TGTGCCAGCAGCCTTCCCGAACCGGGACACCTTTATAGCAATCAGCCCCAGCATTTT. It encodes CASSLPEPGHLYSNQPQHF.

CDR3 in DNA: TGCAGTGCTCCCCAGGTCGGTACGCAGTATTTT. Protein: CSAPQVGTQYF. The V call is TRBV20-1, the J call TRBJ2-3; D gene unclear. Germline V gene data show CDR1 as DFQATT and CDR2 as SNEGSKA (reference sequence). Deletions cut 5 bases from V and 8 bases from J, with 11 bases between. The CDR3 contains 11 residues.

The V call is TRBV7-2, the J call TRBJ2-5; D not certain. The CDR3 totals 15 residues. Germline CDR1 and CDR2: SGHTA and FQGNSA. V lost 3 bases to trimming and J lost 2 bases, with 13 bases between them. The CDR3 here is CASSFMTGGQETQYF. Written as DNA, the CDR3 is TGTGCCAGCAGCTTCATGACTGGCGGACAAGAGACCCAGTACTTC.

The chain is built from TRBV5-1 and TRBJ2-7, with D perhaps TRBD1 (5 bases). The V and J ends lost 0 bases and 1 base respectively, with 11 bases between them. Germline CDR1 reads SGHRS; CDR2 reads YFSETQ. This CDR3 region has 15 residues. CDR3 DNA sequence: TGCGCCAGCAGCTTGGATAGGGGTTCATCCTACGAGCAGTACTTC. It encodes CASSLDRGSSYEQYF.

In its sample, this clone was seen a few times. The rearrangement links TRBV25-1 to TRBJ2-7, with D perhaps TRBD1 (6 bases). The length of the CDR3 is 16 residues. Germline CDR1 reads MGHDK; CDR2 reads SYGVNS. Deletions cut 3 bases from V and 4 bases from J, with 19 bases between. The CDR3: CASSDHHRASSYEQYF. Here the CDR3 DNA reads TGTGCCAGCAGTGACCACCACAGGGCATCGTCTTACGAGCAGTACTTC.

The V call is TRBV10-2, the J call TRBJ1-1; D ambiguous. In germline, CDR1 is WSHSY, CDR2 SAAADI. V lost 4 bases and J lost 1, with 7 bases in between. The CDR3 runs 13 residues. CDR3 in amino acids: CASSVTSNTEAFF. CDR3 sequence (DNA): TGCGCCAGCAGTGTCACTTCGAACACTGAAGCTTTCTTT.

The chain carries TRBV19 and TRBJ2-2; possibly TRBD1 for D (7 bases). Trimming pared 4 bases from V and 4 bases from J, leaving 16 bases between. This CDR3 has 16 residues. Germline lookup yields CDR1 LNHDA and CDR2 SQIVND (reference sequence). CDR3 residues: CASSTNRQGGTGELFF. The CDR3 region has the DNA TGTGCCAGTAGTACCAATCGACAGGGAGGCACCGGGGAGCTGTTTTTT.

The rearrangement joins TRBV19 to TRBJ1-3, with D possibly being TRBD1 (6 bases). The germline V gene has CDR1 LNHDA and CDR2 SQIVND (reference sequence). The V gene lost 3 bases and the J gene lost 1 base, with 10 bases spanning the gap. The CDR3 extends over 15 amino acids. CDR3 loop: CASSMAGTSGNTIYF. CDR3 in DNA: TGTGCCAGTAGTATGGCCGGGACATCTGGAAACACCATATATTTT.

V is TRBV28 and J is TRBJ1-3, with TRBD1 matching over 8 bases. Per germline, CDR1 MDHEN and CDR2 SYDVKM. The CDR3 totals 17 residues. V lost 2 bases and J lost 0; bases outside the gene matches: 6. The CDR3 sequence is CASSLRTGRISGNTIYF. The CDR3 DNA reads as TGTGCCAGCAGTTTAAGGACAGGGCGGATCTCTGGAAACACCATATATTTT.

The chain recombines TRBV6-5 with TRBJ1-1; D possibly corresponds to TRBD1 (6 bases). V was pared by 4 bases and J by 2 bases, with 8 bases between. Germline assignment: CDR1 MNHEY and CDR2 SVGAGI. This CDR3 comprises 13 residues. CDR3 coding DNA: TGTGCCAGCAGTTGGGACACAAACACTGAAGCTTTCTTT. Its protein product is CASSWDTNTEAFF.

This chain uses TRBV7-2 with TRBJ2-3, with D maybe TRBD2 (7 bases). The CDR3 spans 14 residues. Trimming shortened V by 1 base and J by 6 bases, and 11 bases separated the two germline ends. Germline values: CDR1 SGHTA, CDR2 FQGNSA. CDR3 residues: CASSLGRGADTQYF. The CDR3 region has the DNA TGTGCCAGCAGCTTAGGCCGGGGGGCCGATACGCAGTATTTT. The complete variable domain, with remaining parts taken from reference TRBV7-2 and TRBJ2-3, reads GAGVSQSPSNKVTEKGKDVELRCDPISGHTALYWYRQSLGQGLEFLIYFQGNSAPDKSGLPSDRFSAERTGGSVSTLTIQRTQQEDSAVYLCASSLGRGADTQYFGPGTRLTVL.

Many counts were recorded for this clone. The rearrangement links TRBV30 to TRBJ1-2; the D is unclear. V was clipped by 8 bases and J by 4 bases, with 8 bases between them. The germline gives CDR1 GTSNPN, CDR2 SVGIG (reference sequence). There are 10 residues in the CDR3. CDR3 residues: CAGGVYGYTF. CDR3 in DNA: TGTGCCGGCGGGGTCTATGGCTACACCTTC.

The chain has TRBV2 and TRBJ1-6, with TRBD1 matching 11 bases. V lost 6 bases to trimming and J lost 7 bases; unmatched junction nucleotides: 2. The CDR3 loop spans 14 amino acids. The V gene's germline CDR1 is SNHLY and CDR2 FYNNEI. CDR3 DNA sequence: TGTGCCAGCAGGGACAGGGGGCAGAATTCACCCCTCCACTTT. Residues: CASRDRGQNSPLHF.

The chain has TRBV29-1 and TRBJ1-2; no firm D call. V was cut by 5 bases and J by 7 bases, with 5 bases left in between. This CDR3 has 9 amino acids. Germline V gene sequence: CDR1 SQVTM, CDR2 ANQGSEA. The CDR3 loop is CSVLSGYTF. The CDR3 region has the DNA TGCAGCGTTCTTTCTGGCTACACCTTC.

The rearrangement links TRBV29-1 to TRBJ2-1, with a tentative D call TRBD1 (6 bases). The CDR3 runs to 13 residues. The V and J ends lost 7 bases and 5 bases respectively, with 15 bases between them. Germline values: CDR1 SQVTM, CDR2 ANQGSEA. The CDR3 region has the DNA TGCAGCGGCCAGGGGACGACTGACAATGAGCAGTTCTTC. Its translation is CSGQGTTDNEQFF.

V gene TRBV30 combines with J gene TRBJ1-6; 7 bases agree with TRBD1. The CDR3 covers 14 residues. The germline V gene has CDR1 GTSNPN and CDR2 SVGIG (reference sequence). The J segment lost 5 bases and the V segment lost 3 bases, leaving 4 bases of the junction unmatched. CDR3 nucleotides: TGTGCCTGGAGCCGGGACAGAGATAATTCACCCCTCCACTTT. Residues: CAWSRDRDNSPLHF.